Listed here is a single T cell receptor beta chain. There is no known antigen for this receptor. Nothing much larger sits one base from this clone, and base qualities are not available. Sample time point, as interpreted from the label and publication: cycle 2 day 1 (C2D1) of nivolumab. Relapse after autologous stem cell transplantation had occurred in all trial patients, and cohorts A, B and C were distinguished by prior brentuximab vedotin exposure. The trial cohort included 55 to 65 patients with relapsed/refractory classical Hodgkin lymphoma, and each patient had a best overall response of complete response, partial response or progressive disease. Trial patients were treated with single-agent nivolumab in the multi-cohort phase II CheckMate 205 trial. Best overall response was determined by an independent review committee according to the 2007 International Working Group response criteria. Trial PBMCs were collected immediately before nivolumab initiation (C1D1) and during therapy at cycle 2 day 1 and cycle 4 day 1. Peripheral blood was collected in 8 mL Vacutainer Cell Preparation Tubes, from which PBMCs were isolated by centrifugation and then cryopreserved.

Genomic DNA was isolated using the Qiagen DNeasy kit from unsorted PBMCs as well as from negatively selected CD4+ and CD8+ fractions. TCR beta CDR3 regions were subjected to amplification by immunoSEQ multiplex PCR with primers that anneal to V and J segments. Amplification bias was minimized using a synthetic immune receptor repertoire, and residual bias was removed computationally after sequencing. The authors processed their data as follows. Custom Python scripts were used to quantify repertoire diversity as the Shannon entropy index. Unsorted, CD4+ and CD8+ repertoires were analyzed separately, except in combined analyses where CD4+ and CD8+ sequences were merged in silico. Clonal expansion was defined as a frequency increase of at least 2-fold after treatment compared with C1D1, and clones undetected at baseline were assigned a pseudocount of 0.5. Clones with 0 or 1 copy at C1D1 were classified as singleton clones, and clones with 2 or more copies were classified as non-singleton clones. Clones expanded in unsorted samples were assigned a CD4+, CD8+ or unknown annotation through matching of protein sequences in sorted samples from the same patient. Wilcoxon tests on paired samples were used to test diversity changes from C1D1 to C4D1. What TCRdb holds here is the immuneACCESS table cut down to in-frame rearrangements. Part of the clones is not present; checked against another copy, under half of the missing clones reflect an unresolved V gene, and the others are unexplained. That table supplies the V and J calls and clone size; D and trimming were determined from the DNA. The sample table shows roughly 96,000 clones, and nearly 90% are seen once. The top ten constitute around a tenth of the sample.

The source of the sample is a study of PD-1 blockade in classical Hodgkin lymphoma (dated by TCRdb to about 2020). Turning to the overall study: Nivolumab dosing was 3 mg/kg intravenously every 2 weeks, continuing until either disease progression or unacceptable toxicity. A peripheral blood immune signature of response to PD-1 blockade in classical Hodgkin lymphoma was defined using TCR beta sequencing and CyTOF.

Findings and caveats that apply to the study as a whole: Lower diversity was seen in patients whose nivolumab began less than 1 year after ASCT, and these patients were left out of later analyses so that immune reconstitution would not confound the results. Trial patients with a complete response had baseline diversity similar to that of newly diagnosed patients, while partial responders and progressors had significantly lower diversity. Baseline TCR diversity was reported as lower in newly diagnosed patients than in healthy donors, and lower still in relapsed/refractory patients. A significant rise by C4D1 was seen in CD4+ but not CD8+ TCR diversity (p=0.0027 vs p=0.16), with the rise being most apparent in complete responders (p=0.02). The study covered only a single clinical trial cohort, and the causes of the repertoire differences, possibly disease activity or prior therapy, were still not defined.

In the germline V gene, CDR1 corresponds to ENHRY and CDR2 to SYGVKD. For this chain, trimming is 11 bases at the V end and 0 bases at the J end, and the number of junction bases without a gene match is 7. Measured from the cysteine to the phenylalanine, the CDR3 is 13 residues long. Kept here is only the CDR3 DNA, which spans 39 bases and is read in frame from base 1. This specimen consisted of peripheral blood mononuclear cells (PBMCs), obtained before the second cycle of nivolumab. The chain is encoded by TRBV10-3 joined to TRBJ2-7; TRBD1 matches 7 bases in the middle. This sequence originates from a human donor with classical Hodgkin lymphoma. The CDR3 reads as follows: CAAGRQGSYEQYF. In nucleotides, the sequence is TGTGCCGCTGGACGACAGGGCTCCTACGAGCAGTACTTC.